This entry is about one T cell receptor (beta chain). This record comes from a study of cytomegalovirus exposure and HLA in healthy donors. Vbeta (60) and Jbeta (13) primers were used in the PCR. Sequencing used immunoSEQ multiplex PCR; TCRdb keeps in-frame clones, though not all of them. This table has roughly 140,000 clones, about 74% appearing once. Germline-derived CDR1 and CDR2 are LNHDA and SQIVND (reference sequence). The CDR3 consists of 18 residues. The V segment lost 4 bases and the J segment 0 bases; nucleotides outside the gene matches: 11. V usage is TRBV19 and J usage is TRBJ2-4; TRBD1 aligns across 8 bases. Sequencing was carried out using PBMCs. This TCR was recovered from a woman between 35 and 50 years old in good health and CMV-seronegative. The CDR3 spells CASSNRDRTSLAKNIQYF. CDR3 nucleotides: TGTGCCAGTAGTAACCGGGACAGGACCTCTCTAGCCAAAAACATTCAGTACTTC.